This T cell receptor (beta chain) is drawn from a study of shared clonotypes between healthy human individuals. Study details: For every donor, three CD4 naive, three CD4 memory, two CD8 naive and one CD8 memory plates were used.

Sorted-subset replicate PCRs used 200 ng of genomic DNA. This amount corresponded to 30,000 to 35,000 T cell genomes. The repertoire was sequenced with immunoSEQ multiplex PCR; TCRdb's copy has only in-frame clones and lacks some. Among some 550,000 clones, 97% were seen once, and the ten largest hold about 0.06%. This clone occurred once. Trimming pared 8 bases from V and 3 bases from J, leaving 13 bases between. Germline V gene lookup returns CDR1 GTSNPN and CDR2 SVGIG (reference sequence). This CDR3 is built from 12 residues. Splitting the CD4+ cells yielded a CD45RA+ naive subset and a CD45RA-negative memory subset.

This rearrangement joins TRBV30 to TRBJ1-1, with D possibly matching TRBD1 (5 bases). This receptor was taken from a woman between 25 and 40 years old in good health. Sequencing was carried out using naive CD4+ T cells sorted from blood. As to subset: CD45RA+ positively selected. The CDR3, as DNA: TGTGCCCGCTCCCAGGGCGACACTGAAGCTTTCTTT. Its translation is CARSQGDTEAFF. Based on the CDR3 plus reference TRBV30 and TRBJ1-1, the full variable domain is SQTIHQWPATLVQPVGSPLSLECTVEGTSNPNLYWYRQAAGRGLQLLFYSVGIGQISSEVPQNLSASRPQDRQFILSSKKLLLSDSGFYLCARSQGDTEAFFGQGTRLTVV.